This T cell receptor (beta chain) originates from a study of response to subunit inactivated influenza vaccine. TCRdb re-called the RT-PCR reads through MiXCR, storing one row per CDR3 protein. The sample consists of about 540,000 distinct CDR3 sequences, roughly 23% of them appearing once. There are 14 residues in the CDR3. CDR1 is DFQATT, CDR2 SNEGSKA, per germline (reference sequence). The germline V and J ends were trimmed by 1 base and 0 bases, with 9 bases remaining between them. The same sample was also used in a study of T cells expressing NK-cell markers. This second study notes: TCR beta libraries carry UMIs added by 5'RACE template switching. The sequencing cohort of eight donors included seven HCMV-seropositive individuals and one seronegative individual. The study found dominant NKG2C+ clonotypes at about 1.0-8% of CD8+ T cells in about six donors.

This material consisted of CD4+ T cells sorted from PBMCs, taken about 12 days after vaccination. The V and J genes are TRBV20-1 and TRBJ1-1; no reliable D call. The source of this sequence is a man aged 50 to 60 who received an inactivated influenza vaccine. For the CDR3, the DNA is TGCAGTGCTAGAGGGCGGATTCTGAACACTGAAGCTTTCTTT. As protein: CSARGRILNTEAFF.